A selection of T cell receptor beta chains follows, all from one sample in a study of cytomegalovirus exposure and HLA in healthy donors. The repertoire was sequenced with immunoSEQ multiplex PCR; TCRdb's copy has only in-frame clones and lacks some. The table includes about 150,000 clones, around 74% detected once. Input material: PBMCs. The receptor source for this set is a man younger than 35 in good health and CMV-seronegative. Both conserved end residues are part of each CDR3. A D gene is named only where the DNA matches it firmly. Some rows mark clone size as missing; the rest say once, few, many or name a class of expanded clone.

clone_size: .
d_call: .
j_call: TRBJ2-6
v_call: TRBV9
cdr3_aa: CASSARVSGANVLTF
cdr3_nt: TGTGCCAGCAGCGCCAGGGTCTCTGGGGCCAACGTCCTGACTTTC

clone_size: .
d_call: TRBD2
j_call: TRBJ2-7
v_call: TRBV6-1
cdr3_aa: CASLGLAYSYEQYF
cdr3_nt: TGTGCCAGTTTGGGACTAGCGTACTCCTACGAGCAGTACTTC

clone_size: .
d_call: TRBD2
j_call: TRBJ2-5
v_call: TRBV4-2
cdr3_aa: CASSQVLGGGKRGGRPLRETQYF
cdr3_nt: TGTGCCAGCAGCCAAGTATTGGGGGGGGGAAAAAGAGGCGGGAGGCCTCTCCGGGAGACCCAGTACTTC

clone_size: .
d_call: .
j_call: TRBJ2-5
v_call: TRBV5-4
cdr3_aa: CASSPGIQETQYF
cdr3_nt: TGTGCCAGCAGCCCCGGGATTCAAGAGACCCAGTACTTC

clone_size: .
d_call: .
j_call: TRBJ2-1
v_call: TRBV2
cdr3_aa: CASRRSGLTYNEQFF
cdr3_nt: TGTGCCAGCCGGCGTAGCGGACTGACGTACAATGAGCAGTTCTTC

clone_size: .
d_call: .
j_call: TRBJ1-1
v_call: TRBV28
cdr3_aa: CASRRQPYTEAFF
cdr3_nt: TGTGCCAGCAGGAGACAGCCTTACACTGAAGCTTTCTTT

clone_size: few
d_call: .
j_call: TRBJ2-3
v_call: TRBV28
cdr3_aa: CASSPGDATDTQYF
cdr3_nt: TGTGCCAGCAGCCCAGGGGATGCCACAGATACGCAGTATTTT

clone_size: .
d_call: .
j_call: TRBJ1-2
v_call: TRBV11-2
cdr3_aa: CASSSPGHGYGYTF
cdr3_nt: TGTGCCAGCAGCTCGCCGGGACATGGGTATGGCTACACCTTC

clone_size: .
d_call: .
j_call: TRBJ2-7
v_call: TRBV11-2
cdr3_aa: CASSLDYLWSYEQYF
cdr3_nt: TGTGCCAGCAGCTTAGATTACCTTTGGAGCTACGAGCAGTACTTC

clone_size: few
d_call: TRBD2
j_call: TRBJ2-3
v_call: TRBV29-1
cdr3_aa: CSVVSGSGTSTDTQYF
cdr3_nt: TGCAGCGTTGTGAGTGGTAGCGGGACTAGCACAGATACGCAGTATTTT

clone_size: .
d_call: TRBD2
j_call: TRBJ2-2
v_call: TRBV5-1
cdr3_aa: CASSVGLAGPGELFF
cdr3_nt: TGCGCCAGCAGCGTGGGACTAGCGGGACCCGGGGAGCTGTTTTTT

clone_size: .
d_call: TRBD2
j_call: TRBJ2-2
v_call: TRBV25-1
cdr3_aa: CASSREGAAGELFF
cdr3_nt: TGTGCCAGCAGTAGGGAGGGCGCGGCCGGGGAGCTGTTTTTT

clone_size: .
d_call: .
j_call: TRBJ1-1
v_call: TRBV29-1
cdr3_aa: CSVEERVGLEAFF
cdr3_nt: TGCAGCGTTGAAGAGAGGGTGGGACTTGAAGCTTTCTTT

clone_size: .
d_call: .
j_call: TRBJ2-7
v_call: TRBV9
cdr3_aa: CASGSGSYEQYF
cdr3_nt: TGTGCCAGCGGTAGCGGCTCCTACGAGCAGTACTTC

clone_size: .
d_call: TRBD1
j_call: TRBJ2-7
v_call: TRBV7-9
cdr3_aa: CASSSWDSVHEQYF
cdr3_nt: TGTGCCAGCAGTTCCTGGGACAGCGTCCACGAGCAGTACTTC

clone_size: .
d_call: TRBD2
j_call: TRBJ2-7
v_call: TRBV5-1
cdr3_aa: CASSPGLAFYEQYF
cdr3_nt: TGCGCCAGCAGCCCCGGACTAGCTTTCTACGAGCAGTACTTC

clone_size: .
d_call: .
j_call: TRBJ1-2
v_call: TRBV6-1
cdr3_aa: CASSENGNYGYTF
cdr3_nt: TGTGCCAGCAGTGAAAACGGGAACTATGGCTACACCTTC

clone_size: .
d_call: TRBD1
j_call: TRBJ2-2
v_call: TRBV28
cdr3_aa: CASSLGGQGNTGELFF
cdr3_nt: TGTGCCAGCAGTTTAGGAGGACAGGGAAACACCGGGGAGCTGTTTTTT

clone_size: once
d_call: TRBD2
j_call: TRBJ2-3
v_call: TRBV27
cdr3_aa: CASSFLAGFTDTQYF
cdr3_nt: TGTGCCAGCAGTTTCCTAGCGGGATTCACAGATACGCAGTATTTT

clone_size: .
d_call: TRBD1
j_call: TRBJ1-4
v_call: TRBV5-8
cdr3_aa: CASSLGRQGTEKLFF
cdr3_nt: TGTGCCAGCAGCCTGGGACGACAGGGAACTGAAAAACTGTTTTTT

clone_size: .
d_call: .
j_call: TRBJ2-1
v_call: TRBV15
cdr3_aa: CATSPRSSTTYNEQFF
cdr3_nt: TGTGCCACCTCCCCACGTAGCTCAACTACCTACAATGAGCAGTTCTTC

clone_size: few
d_call: .
j_call: TRBJ2-3
v_call: TRBV28
cdr3_aa: CASSPRGDPSTDTQYF
cdr3_nt: TGTGCCAGCAGCCCCAGGGGAGACCCTAGCACAGATACGCAGTATTTT

clone_size: .
d_call: TRBD1
j_call: TRBJ2-7
v_call: TRBV6-5
cdr3_aa: CASRTQGDEQYF
cdr3_nt: TGTGCCAGCAGAACACAGGGGGACGAGCAGTACTTC

clone_size: few
d_call: .
j_call: TRBJ1-2
v_call: TRBV30
cdr3_aa: CAWSVQGPSLGGYTF
cdr3_nt: TGTGCCTGGAGTGTACAGGGCCCCAGTTTGGGTGGCTACACCTTC

clone_size: .
d_call: .
j_call: TRBJ2-2
v_call: TRBV18
cdr3_aa: CASSPIDPGNTGELFF
cdr3_nt: TGTGCCAGCTCACCAATAGATCCGGGGAACACCGGGGAGCTGTTTTTT

clone_size: .
d_call: .
j_call: TRBJ2-5
v_call: TRBV2
cdr3_aa: CASSLDLQETQYF
cdr3_nt: TGTGCCAGCAGTTTGGACTTACAAGAGACCCAGTACTTC

clone_size: .
d_call: .
j_call: TRBJ2-5
v_call: TRBV14
cdr3_aa: CASSQTNQETQYF
cdr3_nt: TGTGCCAGCAGCCAAACTAACCAAGAGACCCAGTACTTC

clone_size: .
d_call: .
j_call: TRBJ1-1
v_call: TRBV19
cdr3_aa: CASSIEGDGENTEAFF
cdr3_nt: TGTGCCAGTAGTATCGAGGGGGACGGCGAAAACACTGAAGCTTTCTTT

clone_size: .
d_call: TRBD2
j_call: TRBJ2-3
v_call: TRBV30
cdr3_aa: CAVTGASGSSGTQYF
cdr3_nt: TGTGCCGTGACGGGCGCTAGCGGGAGTAGCGGTACGCAGTATTTT

clone_size: .
d_call: .
j_call: TRBJ2-5
v_call: TRBV5-1
cdr3_aa: CASSRRGQETQYF
cdr3_nt: TGCGCCAGCAGCCGACGGGGACAAGAGACCCAGTACTTC

clone_size: once
d_call: .
j_call: TRBJ2-7
v_call: TRBV7-9
cdr3_aa: CASSPLGGPSYEQYF
cdr3_nt: TGTGCCAGCAGCCCATTGGGGGGTCCAAGCTACGAGCAGTACTTC

clone_size: .
d_call: TRBD1
j_call: TRBJ2-7
v_call: TRBV14
cdr3_aa: CASSQVTGGKYEQYF
cdr3_nt: TGTGCCAGCAGCCAAGTCACAGGGGGTAAATACGAGCAGTACTTC

clone_size: .
d_call: .
j_call: TRBJ2-1
v_call: TRBV7-2
cdr3_aa: CASSFTGEQTRSEQFF
cdr3_nt: TGTGCCAGCAGCTTTACGGGGGAACAAACGAGGAGTGAGCAGTTCTTC

clone_size: .
d_call: TRBD1
j_call: TRBJ2-7
v_call: TRBV7-9
cdr3_aa: CASSLETGGVYEQYF
cdr3_nt: TGTGCCAGCAGCTTAGAGACAGGGGGGGTTTACGAGCAGTACTTC

clone_size: .
d_call: .
j_call: TRBJ2-2
v_call: TRBV7-9
cdr3_aa: CAERVGGNTGELFF
cdr3_nt: TGTGCCGAGCGGGTCGGAGGTAACACCGGGGAGCTGTTTTTT

clone_size: once
d_call: TRBD1
j_call: TRBJ1-1
v_call: TRBV5-1
cdr3_aa: CASSSLTGGAMNTEAFF
cdr3_nt: TGCGCCAGCAGCTCGCTAACAGGGGGGGCCATGAACACTGAAGCTTTCTTT

clone_size: .
d_call: TRBD1
j_call: TRBJ2-5
v_call: TRBV27
cdr3_aa: CASSLNSPGQGRETQYF
cdr3_nt: TGTGCCAGCAGTTTAAATTCCCCGGGACAGGGGCGGGAGACCCAGTACTTC

clone_size: .
d_call: TRBD2
j_call: TRBJ2-7
v_call: TRBV9
cdr3_aa: CASSVGVTSGPYEQYF
cdr3_nt: TGTGCCAGCAGCGTAGGCGTGACTAGCGGACCCTACGAGCAGTACTTC

clone_size: .
d_call: .
j_call: TRBJ2-7
v_call: TRBV7-6
cdr3_aa: CASSLEGAYEQYF
cdr3_nt: TGTGCCAGCAGCTTAGAGGGGGCCTACGAGCAGTACTTC

clone_size: .
d_call: .
j_call: TRBJ2-7
v_call: TRBV11-2
cdr3_aa: CASSRRSASPYEQYF
cdr3_nt: TGTGCCAGCAGCCGCCGCAGCGCCAGCCCCTACGAGCAGTACTTC

clone_size: .
d_call: .
j_call: TRBJ2-1
v_call: TRBV5-1
cdr3_aa: CASSLGQDSYNEQFF
cdr3_nt: TGCGCCAGCAGCTTGGGACAGGACTCCTACAATGAGCAGTTCTTC

clone_size: .
d_call: TRBD2
j_call: TRBJ2-7
v_call: TRBV13
cdr3_aa: CASSSRTSGRLGYEQYF
cdr3_nt: TGTGCCAGCAGCTCCCGGACTAGCGGGAGGTTGGGGTACGAGCAGTACTTC

clone_size: .
d_call: TRBD2
j_call: TRBJ2-4
v_call: TRBV6-1
cdr3_aa: CASSGSPGGTIQYF
cdr3_nt: TGTGCCAGCAGTGGATCCCCCGGGGGGACCATTCAGTATTTC

clone_size: .
d_call: .
j_call: TRBJ1-3
v_call: TRBV7-9
cdr3_aa: CASSLVGGRSNTIYF
cdr3_nt: TGTGCCAGCAGCTTAGTGGGGGGGCGATCAAACACCATATATTTT

clone_size: .
d_call: .
j_call: TRBJ2-5
v_call: TRBV5-4
cdr3_aa: CASSFNLRETQYF
cdr3_nt: TGTGCCAGCAGCTTCAACCTTAGAGAGACCCAGTACTTC

clone_size: few
d_call: .
j_call: TRBJ2-2
v_call: TRBV9
cdr3_aa: CASSVANYGSGELFF
cdr3_nt: TGTGCCAGCAGCGTAGCCAACTATGGATCCGGGGAGCTGTTTTTT

clone_size: .
d_call: TRBD1
j_call: TRBJ1-5
v_call: TRBV27
cdr3_aa: CASSPDRGQGQPQHF
cdr3_nt: TGTGCCAGCAGTCCCGACAGGGGGCAGGGGCAGCCCCAGCATTTT

clone_size: .
d_call: .
j_call: TRBJ1-5
v_call: TRBV19
cdr3_aa: CASSWTVDSNQPQHF
cdr3_nt: TGTGCCAGTAGTTGGACAGTAGATAGCAATCAGCCCCAGCATTTT

clone_size: medium-sized
d_call: TRBD1
j_call: TRBJ1-1
v_call: TRBV28
cdr3_aa: CASRTGASMNTEAFF
cdr3_nt: TGTGCCAGCAGGACAGGGGCTTCTATGAACACTGAAGCTTTCTTT

clone_size: .
d_call: TRBD1
j_call: TRBJ2-7
v_call: TRBV18
cdr3_aa: CASAFGTGMSEQYF
cdr3_nt: TGTGCCAGCGCCTTCGGGACAGGGATGAGCGAGCAGTACTTC

clone_size: .
d_call: TRBD1
j_call: TRBJ1-2
v_call: TRBV19
cdr3_aa: CASSPRTGRRYGYTF
cdr3_nt: TGTGCCAGTAGTCCTCGGACAGGGCGTCGCTATGGCTACACCTTC

clone_size: .
d_call: .
j_call: TRBJ2-1
v_call: TRBV5-1
cdr3_aa: CASSLAQGWNEQFF
cdr3_nt: TGCGCCAGCAGCTTGGCACAGGGCTGGAATGAGCAGTTCTTC

clone_size: .
d_call: TRBD1
j_call: TRBJ2-7
v_call: TRBV28
cdr3_aa: CASSLHTGTGGLYEQYF
cdr3_nt: TGTGCCAGCAGTTTACACACCGGGACAGGGGGACTCTACGAGCAGTACTTC

clone_size: .
d_call: TRBD1
j_call: TRBJ1-3
v_call: TRBV4-1
cdr3_aa: CASSHRQGTGNTIYF
cdr3_nt: TGCGCCAGCAGCCACCGACAGGGAACTGGAAACACCATATATTTT

clone_size: .
d_call: TRBD2
j_call: TRBJ2-2
v_call: TRBV9
cdr3_aa: CASSATSGTRNGELFF
cdr3_nt: TGTGCCAGCAGCGCAACCTCCGGGACTAGGAACGGGGAGCTGTTTTTT